Listed below are T cell receptor beta chains from one sample, sequenced in a study of T cells in Graves' hyperthyroidism and ophthalmopathy. MiXCR, applied by TCRdb to the multiplex PCR reads, yields one record per CDR3 protein. The sample consists of about 130,000 distinct CDR3 sequences, about 20% of them appearing once. Source material: blood. All receptors derive from a woman aged 50 to 65 with Graves' hyperthyroidism that later progressed to Graves' ophthalmopathy. The CDR3 runs from the conserved cysteine through the conserved F or W. Each record gives: V gene, D gene, J gene, clone size, CDR3 protein, CDR3 DNA. A D gene is named only where the DNA matches it firmly. Only part of the rows carry a size: once, few, many, or a class if the clone is expanded.

>TRBV28|TRBD2|TRBJ2-7|.
CASSRGRLSYEQYF
TGTGCCAGCAGTCGCGGGAGGCTTTCCTACGAGCAGTACTTC
>TRBV12-3/TRBV12-4|.|TRBJ1-2|many
CASGRTNYGYTF
TGTGCCAGCGGCAGAACTAACTATGGCTACACCTTC
>TRBV6-1|TRBD2|TRBJ2-7|few
CASSRGTSGVYEQYF
TGTGCCAGCAGTCGCGGGACTAGCGGAGTGTACGAGCAGTACTTC
>TRBV11-3|TRBD1|TRBJ2-1|many
CASSGSGTGSPNEQFF
TGTGCCAGCAGCGGTTCCGGGACAGGGTCTCCCAATGAGCAGTTCTTC
>TRBV11-2|TRBD2|TRBJ2-2|.
CASSFLTSGRFTGELFF
TGTGCCAGCAGCTTCCTGACTAGCGGGAGGTTTACCGGGGAGCTGTTTTTT
>TRBV28|.|TRBJ1-5|.
CASSPSGRGAGNQPQHF
TGTGCCAGCAGTCCATCCGGCAGGGGTGCGGGCAATCAGCCCCAGCATTTT
>TRBV3-1|.|TRBJ2-3|many
CASSQSARAMDTQYF
TGTGCCAGCAGCCAAAGTGCTAGAGCCATGGATACGCAGTATTTT
>TRBV28|.|TRBJ1-1|.
CASSLSGQANTEAFF
TGTGCCAGCAGTTTATCGGGGCAGGCGAATACTGAAGCTTTCTTT
>TRBV5-1|.|TRBJ2-1|many
CASSESGQKYEQFF
TGCGCCAGCAGCGAGTCTGGACAGAAATATGAGCAGTTCTTC
>TRBV4-2|.|TRBJ2-5|few
CASSQGGSQETQYF
TGTGCCAGCAGCCAAGGAGGCAGCCAAGAGACCCAGTACTTC
>TRBV28|.|TRBJ1-2|many
CASSLGDKTNYGYTF
TGTGCCAGCAGTTTAGGGGACAAAACTAACTATGGCTACACCTTC
>TRBV6-2/TRBV6-3|.|TRBJ1-1|many
CASSLSITEAFF
TGTGCCAGCAGCCTAAGCATAACTGAAGCTTTCTTT
>TRBV5-6|TRBD1|TRBJ1-4|few
CASSLPGTGGARYEKLFF
TGTGCCAGCAGCTTACCCGGGACAGGGGGTGCTCGGTATGAAAAACTGTTTTTT
>TRBV11-1|TRBD1|TRBJ2-5|many
CASSPQVRTQGETQYF
TGTGCCAGCAGCCCCCAAGTTCGTACACAGGGGGAGACCCAGTACTTC
>TRBV2|TRBD1|TRBJ2-2|many
CASRGTGSTTGELFF
TGTGCCAGCAGGGGGACAGGGTCGACCACCGGGGAGCTGTTTTTT
>TRBV27|.|TRBJ2-4|many
CASSSSGTNIQYF
TGTGCCAGCAGTTCCTCAGGGACAAACATTCAGTACTTC
>TRBV12-3/TRBV12-4|TRBD1|TRBJ2-1|many
CASTAPGQTYNEQFF
TGTGCCAGCACCGCGCCGGGACAGACCTACAATGAGCAGTTCTTC
>TRBV5-1|TRBD1|TRBJ1-5|many
CASSLGTGGRNQPQHF
TGCGCCAGCAGCTTGGGTACAGGGGGCCGCAATCAGCCCCAGCATTTT
>TRBV30|.|TRBJ1-1|.
CAWSVQQTTEAFF
TGTGCCTGGAGTGTACAACAGACCACTGAAGCTTTCTTT
>TRBV20-1|.|TRBJ2-4|many
CSARDWGEAKNIQYF
TGCAGTGCTAGAGATTGGGGGGAGGCCAAAAACATTCAGTACTTC
>TRBV7-2|TRBD2|TRBJ2-1|.
CASSFYPLAGGIYNEQFF
TGTGCCAGCAGCTTTTATCCCCTAGCGGGAGGCATCTACAATGAGCAGTTCTTC
>TRBV19|.|TRBJ2-2|.
CASKRSNTGELFF
TGTGCCAGTAAAAGGTCGAACACCGGGGAGCTGTTTTTT
>TRBV7-9|TRBD1|TRBJ1-1|.
CASSSGTGFMNTEAFF
TGTGCCAGCAGCTCGGGGACAGGGTTCATGAACACTGAAGCTTTCTTT
>TRBV3-1|TRBD1|TRBJ2-1|many
CASSSPGTGDGAQFF
TGTGCCAGCAGCAGTCCCGGGACAGGGGATGGTGCGCAGTTCTTC
>TRBV11-2|.|TRBJ1-1|many
CASSLVGRTGEAFF
TGTGCCAGCAGCTTAGTGGGCAGGACGGGTGAAGCTTTCTTT
>TRBV3-1|TRBD2|TRBJ2-7|few
CASSQNGAGGRLYF
TGTGCCAGCAGCCAAAATGGGGCGGGAGGGCGGCTGTACTTC
>TRBV6-2/TRBV6-3|.|TRBJ1-4|many
CASSLDGTMSEKLFF
TGTGCCAGCAGCTTGGACGGGACGATGAGCGAAAAACTGTTTTTT
>TRBV6-1|.|TRBJ1-6|few
CASSSSGDSPLHF
TGTGCCAGCAGTTCGTCCGGAGATTCACCCCTCCACTTT
>TRBV27|TRBD1|TRBJ1-1|many
CASSWGQGRTEAFF
TGTGCCAGCAGTTGGGGACAGGGACGGACTGAAGCTTTCTTT
>TRBV28|.|TRBJ2-7|few
CATKGDSFSYEQYF
TGTGCCACCAAAGGCGACAGTTTCTCCTACGAGCAGTACTTC
>TRBV5-6|.|TRBJ2-2|few
CASSLARRAGFTGELFF
TGTGCCAGCAGCTTGGCCCGTCGGGCAGGATTCACCGGGGAGCTGTTTTTT
>TRBV14|.|TRBJ2-3|.
CASSRKWTSTDTQYF
TGTGCCAGCAGCAGGAAATGGACTAGCACAGATACGCAGTATTTT
>TRBV5-1|TRBD1|TRBJ1-1|few
CASRSTGTANLNTEAFF
TGCGCCAGCAGATCTACCGGGACAGCAAACTTAAACACTGAAGCTTTCTTT
>TRBV18|TRBD1|TRBJ1-2|.
CASSPDRTGGRGYTF
TGTGCCAGCTCACCAGACAGGACAGGGGGGCGAGGCTACACCTTC
>TRBV28|TRBD2|TRBJ2-7|.
CASALPPSGRTYEQYF
TGTGCCAGCGCCCTCCCCCCTAGCGGGAGGACCTACGAGCAGTACTTC
>TRBV15|.|TRBJ1-1|.
CATSRGGTEAFF
TGTGCCACCAGCAGAGGCGGCACTGAAGCTTTCTTT
>TRBV12-3/TRBV12-4|TRBD1|TRBJ2-1|few
CASAIMGQGSNEQFF
TGTGCCAGCGCTATTATGGGACAGGGCAGCAATGAGCAGTTCTTC
>TRBV3-1|TRBD2|TRBJ2-2|.
CASSALAGNTGELFF
TGTGCCAGCAGCGCACTAGCGGGTAACACCGGGGAGCTGTTTTTT
>TRBV5-1|TRBD2|TRBJ2-1|.
CASSLLAGSLYEQFF
TGCGCCAGCAGCCTACTAGCGGGGAGCTTATATGAGCAGTTCTTC
>TRBV30|.|TRBJ1-1|few
CAWRGVNRDLNTEAFF
TGTGCCTGGAGGGGGGTAAACAGGGATCTGAACACTGAAGCTTTCTTT
>TRBV7-2|.|TRBJ1-5|many
CASSPTEHYQPQHF
TGTGCCAGCAGCCCGACAGAACACTATCAGCCCCAGCATTTT